What follows are 5 T cell receptor beta chains derived from one specimen sequenced in a study of identical twins. TCRdb re-called the 5' RACE reads with MiXCR, one entry per CDR3 protein. This table has about 250,000 distinct CDR3 sequences, over 12% appearing once. The sequencing sample was made of memory (CD45RO+) T cells sorted from blood. These receptors all stem from a woman aged 18-29 years in good health.

This clonotype was counted between two and nine times. The rearrangement joins TRBV29-1 to TRBJ2-1; possible D gene TRBD1, 5 bases. Germline CDR1 and CDR2: SQVTM and ANQGSEA. The length of the CDR3 is 10 residues. The V and J ends lost 4 bases and 8 bases respectively, with 6 bases between them. This chain's CDR3 is CSVAGYEQFF. The CDR3 nucleotides read TGCAGCGTTGCAGGGTATGAGCAGTTCTTC.

The chain combines TRBV12-3 or TRBV12-4 with TRBJ1-2; D unresolved. Trimming removed 6 bases from V and 8 bases from J, with 13 bases in between. The CDR3 has 12 residues. The CDR3 loop is CASSPGPEGYTF. The CDR3 nucleotides are TGTGCCAGCAGCCCCGGCCCAGAAGGCTACACCTTC.

This clonotype was seen a handful of times. The CDR3: CASSSDLQETQYF. The CDR3 DNA reads TGTGCCAGCAGCTCCGACCTGCAAGAGACCCAGTACTTC. The rearrangement joins TRBV7-2 to TRBJ2-5; D unresolved. The germline V gene encodes CDR1 SGHTA and CDR2 FQGNSA. Trimming took 4 bases from V and 2 from J, leaving 8 bases between them. The CDR3 spans 13 residues.

This clonotype was seen at least ten times. This chain connects TRBV29-1 to TRBJ2-7, with 7 nucleotides matching TRBD1. Germline CDR1 SQVTM, CDR2 ANQGSEA. With V trimmed by 4 bases and J by 5 bases, 2 bases remained unmatched. The CDR3 runs to 11 residues. For the CDR3, the DNA is TGCAGCGTTGGACAGGGTGACGAGCAGTACTTC. Its protein is CSVGQGDEQYF.

There are many counts of this clonotype. V and J are TRBV12-3 or TRBV12-4 and TRBJ2-3; TRBD2 matches 7 bases. With 6 bases clipped from V and 3 bases from J, the junction kept 6 bases outside the gene matches. This CDR3 has 14 amino acids. CDR3 amino acids: CASSPGTTTDTQYF. The CDR3 coding sequence is TGTGCCAGCAGCCCCGGGACTACAACAGATACGCAGTATTTT.